The rows below give T cell receptor beta chains drawn from one sample of a study of vaccination effects on CD4 cells after COVID-19. Measured with immunoSEQ multiplex PCR; TCRdb has only the in-frame clones, and not every one. Here the sample spans about 35,000 clones, roughly 86% being singletons. Antigens for these TCRs are unknown. Here the sequenced sample was CD4+ T cells from PBMCs cultured with HCoV-NL63 spike peptides, taken after COVID-19 vaccination. The receptors were sampled from a human donor who received a COVID-19 vaccine. Some clones in this sample may be carry-over from other donors' samples. CDR3s include the opening cysteine and the closing phenylalanine or tryptophan. Each record gives: CDR3 length, J gene, D gene, clone size, V gene, CDR3 protein, CDR3 DNA. D genes are given only for firm matches. Clone sizes are given selectively: once, few, many, or a class where the clone is expanded.

CDR3 length: 15; J gene: TRBJ1-3; D gene: TRBD1; clone size: NA; V gene: TRBV6-6; CDR3 protein: CASSPWTGEGNTIYF; CDR3 DNA: TGTGCCAGCAGCCCATGGACAGGGGAAGGAAACACCATATATTTT
CDR3 length: 16; J gene: TRBJ1-2; D gene: NA; clone size: NA; V gene: TRBV7-2; CDR3 protein: CASSPGAGGVNYGYTF; CDR3 DNA: TGTGCCAGCAGCCCTGGGGCGGGGGGTGTCAACTATGGCTACACCTTC
CDR3 length: 17; J gene: TRBJ2-3; D gene: TRBD2; clone size: NA; V gene: TRBV5-1; CDR3 protein: CASSFGLAGAFPDTQYF; CDR3 DNA: TGCGCCAGCAGCTTCGGACTAGCGGGGGCCTTTCCAGATACGCAGTATTTT
CDR3 length: 13; J gene: TRBJ2-5; D gene: NA; clone size: NA; V gene: TRBV19; CDR3 protein: CASSISRQETQYF; CDR3 DNA: TGTGCCAGTAGTATCTCTAGGCAAGAGACCCAGTACTTC
CDR3 length: 16; J gene: TRBJ1-2; D gene: NA; clone size: NA; V gene: TRBV7-8; CDR3 protein: CASSLGGGILARGYTF; CDR3 DNA: TGTGCCAGCAGCTTAGGTGGCGGGATTCTTGCGCGTGGCTACACCTTC
CDR3 length: 13; J gene: TRBJ1-2; D gene: NA; clone size: NA; V gene: TRBV6-6; CDR3 protein: CATGNGQFYGYTF; CDR3 DNA: TGTGCCACCGGAAACGGGCAGTTCTATGGCTACACCTTC
CDR3 length: 21; J gene: TRBJ2-3; D gene: TRBD2; clone size: NA; V gene: TRBV2; CDR3 protein: CASSNDLTTSGAYLVTDTQYF; CDR3 DNA: TGTGCCAGCAGTAATGACCTGACGACTAGCGGTGCCTACCTGGTCACAGATACGCAGTATTTT
CDR3 length: 17; J gene: TRBJ2-6; D gene: NA; clone size: NA; V gene: TRBV5-1; CDR3 protein: CASSRRHLKSGANVLTF; CDR3 DNA: TGCGCCAGCAGCCGAAGGCATCTCAAGTCTGGGGCCAACGTCCTGACTTTC
CDR3 length: 13; J gene: TRBJ1-3; D gene: NA; clone size: NA; V gene: TRBV6-6; CDR3 protein: CASSLGSGNTIYF; CDR3 DNA: TGTGCCAGCAGTCTGGGTTCCGGAAACACCATATATTTT
CDR3 length: 13; J gene: TRBJ1-5; D gene: NA; clone size: NA; V gene: TRBV2; CDR3 protein: CASSPTEPQPQHF; CDR3 DNA: TGTGCCAGCAGCCCAACAGAACCTCAGCCCCAGCATTTT
CDR3 length: 17; J gene: TRBJ1-4; D gene: TRBD1; clone size: NA; V gene: TRBV5-6; CDR3 protein: CASSLPGTGGVGEKLFF; CDR3 DNA: TGTGCCAGCAGTCTCCCCGGGACAGGGGGCGTCGGTGAAAAACTGTTTTTT
CDR3 length: 14; J gene: TRBJ2-3; D gene: NA; clone size: once; V gene: TRBV5-1; CDR3 protein: CASSFRASTDTQYF; CDR3 DNA: TGCGCCAGCAGCTTCCGGGCCAGCACAGATACGCAGTATTTT
CDR3 length: 15; J gene: TRBJ1-5; D gene: NA; clone size: NA; V gene: TRBV7-2; CDR3 protein: CASSFYPSGNQPQHF; CDR3 DNA: TGTGCCAGCAGCTTTTATCCTAGCGGGAATCAGCCCCAGCATTTT
CDR3 length: 19; J gene: TRBJ2-5; D gene: TRBD2; clone size: NA; V gene: TRBV7-8; CDR3 protein: CASSLGRASGGLPGEGQYF; CDR3 DNA: TGTGCCAGCAGCTTAGGAAGGGCTAGCGGGGGCCTCCCCGGGGAGGGCCAGTACTTC
CDR3 length: 14; J gene: TRBJ1-2; D gene: TRBD1; clone size: NA; V gene: TRBV5-6; CDR3 protein: CASSSGTGVYGYTF; CDR3 DNA: TGTGCCAGCAGCTCCGGGACAGGGGTTTATGGCTACACCTTC
CDR3 length: 14; J gene: TRBJ1-6; D gene: TRBD1; clone size: NA; V gene: TRBV6-2/TRBV6-3; CDR3 protein: CASSSDRVGSPLHF; CDR3 DNA: TGTGCCAGCAGTTCCGACAGGGTAGGGTCACCCCTCCACTTT
CDR3 length: 14; J gene: TRBJ2-6; D gene: NA; clone size: NA; V gene: TRBV5-1; CDR3 protein: CASNDPSGANVLTF; CDR3 DNA: TGCGCCAGCAACGACCCCTCTGGGGCCAACGTCCTGACTTTC
CDR3 length: 17; J gene: TRBJ1-1; D gene: TRBD1; clone size: NA; V gene: TRBV18; CDR3 protein: CASSLTGTGIMNTEAFF; CDR3 DNA: TGTGCCAGCTCACTCACCGGGACAGGGATAATGAACACTGAAGCTTTCTTT
CDR3 length: 13; J gene: TRBJ1-1; D gene: TRBD1; clone size: NA; V gene: TRBV28; CDR3 protein: CASSYYQTGGAFF; CDR3 DNA: TGTGCCAGCAGTTATTATCAAACAGGGGGAGCTTTCTTT
CDR3 length: 13; J gene: TRBJ1-5; D gene: TRBD1; clone size: NA; V gene: TRBV6-6; CDR3 protein: CASSDREHQPQHF; CDR3 DNA: TGTGCCAGTAGCGACAGGGAACATCAGCCCCAGCATTTT
CDR3 length: 16; J gene: TRBJ2-1; D gene: NA; clone size: NA; V gene: TRBV18; CDR3 protein: CASSPLLSSAGNEQFF; CDR3 DNA: TGTGCCAGCTCACCACTCCTATCTTCGGCGGGCAATGAGCAGTTCTTC
CDR3 length: 12; J gene: TRBJ2-1; D gene: NA; clone size: once; V gene: TRBV12-3/TRBV12-4; CDR3 protein: CASRRSSVEQFF; CDR3 DNA: TGTGCCAGCAGGAGATCTAGCGTTGAGCAGTTCTTC
CDR3 length: 15; J gene: TRBJ2-5; D gene: NA; clone size: NA; V gene: TRBV18; CDR3 protein: CASSPPTSQRETQYF; CDR3 DNA: TGTGCCAGCTCACCGCCGACATCCCAGCGGGAGACCCAGTACTTC
CDR3 length: 13; J gene: TRBJ1-2; D gene: NA; clone size: NA; V gene: TRBV28; CDR3 protein: CASSLGTNYGYTF; CDR3 DNA: TGTGCCAGCAGTTTAGGGACAAATTATGGCTACACCTTC
CDR3 length: 18; J gene: TRBJ2-2; D gene: TRBD1; clone size: NA; V gene: TRBV18; CDR3 protein: CASSPWDRGLAEPGELFF; CDR3 DNA: TGTGCCAGCTCACCTTGGGACAGGGGTCTAGCGGAGCCCGGGGAGCTGTTTTTT
CDR3 length: 14; J gene: TRBJ1-1; D gene: TRBD1; clone size: once; V gene: TRBV29-1; CDR3 protein: CSVDGSGGFTEAFF; CDR3 DNA: TGCAGCGTTGACGGGTCAGGGGGCTTCACTGAAGCTTTCTTT
CDR3 length: 13; J gene: TRBJ1-2; D gene: TRBD1; clone size: once; V gene: TRBV23-1; CDR3 protein: CASNTTGGSGYTF; CDR3 DNA: TGCGCCAGCAATACTACAGGGGGCTCTGGCTACACCTTC
CDR3 length: 15; J gene: TRBJ2-5; D gene: NA; clone size: NA; V gene: TRBV2; CDR3 protein: CASSEAAGGAETQYF; CDR3 DNA: TGTGCCAGCAGTGAAGCAGCCGGGGGCGCGGAGACCCAGTACTTC
CDR3 length: 15; J gene: TRBJ2-2; D gene: NA; clone size: few; V gene: TRBV11-2; CDR3 protein: CASSQEPGTTGELFF; CDR3 DNA: TGTGCCAGCAGCCAGGAACCGGGGACCACCGGGGAGCTGTTTTTT
CDR3 length: 16; J gene: TRBJ2-1; D gene: TRBD1; clone size: NA; V gene: TRBV5-6; CDR3 protein: CASSLDSTGGYNEQFF; CDR3 DNA: TGTGCCAGCAGCTTGGATTCGACAGGGGGCTACAATGAGCAGTTCTTC
CDR3 length: 15; J gene: TRBJ2-3; D gene: TRBD2; clone size: NA; V gene: TRBV5-1; CDR3 protein: CASSLVAGGPDTQYF; CDR3 DNA: TGCGCCAGCAGCTTGGTAGCGGGGGGGCCGGATACGCAGTATTTT
CDR3 length: 14; J gene: TRBJ2-5; D gene: TRBD1; clone size: few; V gene: TRBV5-1; CDR3 protein: CASSTGQGQETQYF; CDR3 DNA: TGCGCCAGCAGCACCGGACAGGGCCAAGAGACCCAGTACTTC
CDR3 length: 10; J gene: TRBJ2-5; D gene: NA; clone size: few; V gene: TRBV25-1; CDR3 protein: CASSEAAQYF; CDR3 DNA: TGTGCCAGCAGTGAGGCAGCCCAGTACTTC
CDR3 length: 15; J gene: TRBJ1-4; D gene: NA; clone size: NA; V gene: TRBV7-2; CDR3 protein: CASSLGRTTNEKLFF; CDR3 DNA: TGTGCCAGCAGCTTAGGTCGGACCACTAATGAAAAACTGTTTTTT
CDR3 length: 15; J gene: TRBJ2-3; D gene: TRBD1; clone size: NA; V gene: TRBV5-1; CDR3 protein: CASSGGQGSTDTQYF; CDR3 DNA: TGCGCCAGCAGCGGAGGACAGGGAAGCACAGATACGCAGTATTTT
CDR3 length: 17; J gene: TRBJ2-1; D gene: TRBD2; clone size: NA; V gene: TRBV7-2; CDR3 protein: CASSSLASGGRYNEQFF; CDR3 DNA: TGTGCCAGCAGCTCCCTAGCTAGCGGGGGAAGATACAATGAGCAGTTCTTC
CDR3 length: 15; J gene: TRBJ1-4; D gene: NA; clone size: NA; V gene: TRBV18; CDR3 protein: CASSPQEQTNEKLFF; CDR3 DNA: TGTGCCAGCTCACCACAAGAACAAACTAATGAAAAACTGTTTTTT
CDR3 length: 21; J gene: TRBJ2-6; D gene: TRBD1; clone size: NA; V gene: TRBV24-1; CDR3 protein: CATSDRPGQGASLAGANVLTF; CDR3 DNA: TGTGCCACCAGTGATCGTCCGGGACAGGGGGCGTCATTGGCCGGGGCCAACGTCCTGACTTTC
CDR3 length: 17; J gene: TRBJ2-5; D gene: TRBD2; clone size: NA; V gene: TRBV4-1; CDR3 protein: CASSQVGTSGTRGTQYF; CDR3 DNA: TGCGCCAGCAGCCAAGTCGGGACTAGCGGGACCCGGGGGACCCAGTACTTC
CDR3 length: 12; J gene: TRBJ1-2; D gene: NA; clone size: NA; V gene: TRBV10-1; CDR3 protein: CASSDSTYGYTF; CDR3 DNA: TGCGCCAGCAGTGACAGTACCTATGGCTACACCTTC
CDR3 length: 16; J gene: TRBJ2-4; D gene: TRBD1; clone size: NA; V gene: TRBV5-1; CDR3 protein: CASSPRGTGDSNIQYF; CDR3 DNA: TGCGCCAGCAGCCCTAGAGGGACAGGGGACTCAAACATTCAGTACTTC
CDR3 length: 15; J gene: TRBJ2-3; D gene: TRBD2; clone size: NA; V gene: TRBV5-1; CDR3 protein: CASSLSGGAPDTQYF; CDR3 DNA: TGCGCCAGCAGCTTGAGCGGGGGGGCCCCAGATACGCAGTATTTT
CDR3 length: 18; J gene: TRBJ2-3; D gene: NA; clone size: NA; V gene: TRBV7-7; CDR3 protein: CASSLSGSGSPSTDTQYF; CDR3 DNA: TGTGCCAGCAGCCTTTCGGGTAGTGGCAGTCCTAGCACAGATACGCAGTATTTT
CDR3 length: 16; J gene: TRBJ2-2; D gene: TRBD2; clone size: NA; V gene: TRBV5-1; CDR3 protein: CASSPGLAGSPGELFF; CDR3 DNA: TGCGCCAGCAGCCCGGGACTAGCGGGTTCCCCGGGGGAGCTGTTTTTT
CDR3 length: 13; J gene: TRBJ1-5; D gene: NA; clone size: NA; V gene: TRBV6-5; CDR3 protein: CASSYSRYQPQHF; CDR3 DNA: TGTGCCAGCAGTTACTCGCGCTATCAGCCCCAGCATTTT
CDR3 length: 14; J gene: TRBJ2-2; D gene: NA; clone size: NA; V gene: TRBV6-4; CDR3 protein: CASSVAANTGELFF; CDR3 DNA: TGTGCCAGCAGTGTCGCGGCGAACACCGGGGAGCTGTTTTTT
CDR3 length: 11; J gene: TRBJ2-5; D gene: NA; clone size: once; V gene: TRBV10-3; CDR3 protein: CAIKAEETQYF; CDR3 DNA: TGTGCCATCAAAGCAGAAGAGACCCAGTACTTC
CDR3 length: 16; J gene: TRBJ2-2; D gene: NA; clone size: once; V gene: TRBV5-1; CDR3 protein: CASSLVPGGRVGELFF; CDR3 DNA: TGCGCCAGCAGCTTGGTTCCCGGGGGTCGGGTCGGGGAGCTGTTTTTT